This TCR beta chain was recovered during a study of shared clonotypes between healthy human individuals. Overall study: The study used three CD4 naive, three CD4 memory, two CD8 naive and one CD8 memory plate per donor. Study-wide findings and caveats: Naive subsets usually exceeded memory subsets in estimated richness.

The split of CD4+ cells yielded CD45RA+ naive and CD45RA-negative memory subsets. The authors ran the assay at deep level. The data were produced by immunoSEQ multiplex PCR, yet TCRdb's version contains in-frame clones alone and is incomplete. The repertoire holds about 2 million clones, with approximately 95% as singletons. With regard to this clone: The target antigen is unknown.

Germline V gives CDR1 SGHAT, CDR2 FQNNGV. With 4 bases removed from V and 0 bases from J, the gap between germline ends came to 9 bases. The CDR3 runs 14 residues. Sequencing used naive CD4+ T cells sorted from blood. As for subset: CD45RA+ positively selected. The chain recombines TRBV11-2 with TRBJ1-1; unclear D gene. This TCR derives from a young man in good health. CDR3 protein: CASSWGLLNTEAFF. Written as DNA, the CDR3 is TGTGCCAGCAGCTGGGGTCTCTTGAACACTGAAGCTTTCTTT.